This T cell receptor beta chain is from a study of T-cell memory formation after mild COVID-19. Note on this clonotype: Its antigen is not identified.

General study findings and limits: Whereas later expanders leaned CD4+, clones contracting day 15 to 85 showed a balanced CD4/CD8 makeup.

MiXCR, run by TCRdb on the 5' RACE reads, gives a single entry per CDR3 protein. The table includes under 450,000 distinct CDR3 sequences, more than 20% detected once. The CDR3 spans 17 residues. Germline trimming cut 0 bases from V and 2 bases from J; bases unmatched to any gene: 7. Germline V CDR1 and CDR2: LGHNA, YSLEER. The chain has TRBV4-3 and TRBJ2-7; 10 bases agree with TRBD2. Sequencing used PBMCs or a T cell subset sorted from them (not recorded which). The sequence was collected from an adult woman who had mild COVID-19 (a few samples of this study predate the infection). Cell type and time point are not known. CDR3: CASSQDSSGSLPYEQYF. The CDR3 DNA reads TGCGCCAGCAGCCAAGATTCTAGCGGGAGCCTTCCCTACGAGCAGTACTTC.